This TCR beta chain was captured in a study of response to subunit inactivated influenza vaccine. V gave up 3 bases and J gave up 7 bases; unmatched junction bases: 6. CDR1 is MGHDK, CDR2 SYGVNS, per germline. The CDR3 consists of 14 residues. TCRdb reanalysed the RT-PCR reads using MiXCR and keeps one entry per CDR3 protein. The repertoire holds under 850,000 distinct CDR3 sequences, around a sixth seen once, with 9.5% to 13% in the top ten. The sequence was obtained from a man in his fifties who received an inactivated influenza vaccine. J is TRBJ1-5 and V is TRBV25-1, with TRBD1 matching over 7 bases. Sample: PBMCs from blood, taken 5 to 6 days after vaccination. Here the CDR3 reads CASSDVGGYQPQHF. The CDR3 bases are TGTGCCAGCAGTGATGTAGGGGGCTACCAGCCCCAGCATTTT.